Listed below are T cell receptor beta chains from one sample, sequenced in a study of cytomegalovirus exposure and HLA in healthy donors. Sequenced by immunoSEQ multiplex PCR; TCRdb stores in-frame clones only, minus some. Altogether approximately 160,000 clones are present, 77% being singletons, with the ten largest covering 1.4%. The specimen was PBMCs. All receptors come from a woman in her 30s in good health and CMV-seropositive. CDR3s include the opening cysteine and the closing phenylalanine or tryptophan. D genes are given only for firm matches. Clone size is stated in some rows and not others, as once, few, many or a class when expanded.

J: TRBJ2-5; V: TRBV30; size: .; D: .; DNA: TGTGCCTGGAGTGTCGGGGAGACCCAGTACTTC; CDR3: CAWSVGETQYF
J: TRBJ2-7; V: TRBV11-3; size: .; D: .; DNA: TGTGCCAGCAGCTTAAGCGGCTACGAGCAGTACTTC; CDR3: CASSLSGYEQYF
J: TRBJ2-7; V: TRBV2; size: few; D: TRBD2; DNA: TGTGCCAGCAGCGACACGGGACTAGCGGGAGGTTACGAGCAGTACTTC; CDR3: CASSDTGLAGGYEQYF
J: TRBJ2-1; V: TRBV6-5; size: .; D: .; DNA: TGTGCCAGCAGTTTGCCAGGGGGGTATGAGCAGTTCTTC; CDR3: CASSLPGGYEQFF
J: TRBJ2-1; V: TRBV7-7; size: .; D: .; DNA: TGTGCCAGCAGCTTAGGTGTCGGCTCAGGCTCCTCCTACAATGAGCAGTTCTTC; CDR3: CASSLGVGSGSSYNEQFF
J: TRBJ2-2; V: TRBV10-3; size: .; D: TRBD1; DNA: TGTGCCAGCCGACAGGGGATGAACACCGGGGAGCTGTTTTTT; CDR3: CASRQGMNTGELFF
J: TRBJ2-1; V: TRBV11-2; size: .; D: TRBD1; DNA: TGTGCCAGCAGGCATATACAGGGGTCTTACAATGAGCAGTTCTTC; CDR3: CASRHIQGSYNEQFF
J: TRBJ2-7; V: TRBV6-5; size: .; D: TRBD2; DNA: TGTGCCAGCAGTTACTTGCTAGCGGGAGGCGAGCAGTACTTC; CDR3: CASSYLLAGGEQYF
J: TRBJ1-2; V: TRBV4-1; size: once; D: .; DNA: TGCGCCAGCAGCGGCCGGGAGACTAACTATGGCTACACCTTC; CDR3: CASSGRETNYGYTF
J: TRBJ2-5; V: TRBV29-1; size: .; D: .; DNA: TGCAGCGGAGACTTGCAAGAGACCCAGTACTTC; CDR3: CSGDLQETQYF
J: TRBJ1-2; V: TRBV30; size: .; D: TRBD1; DNA: TGTGCCTGGAATAGGGGGCTCAACTATGGCTACACCTTC; CDR3: CAWNRGLNYGYTF
J: TRBJ2-3; V: TRBV29-1; size: .; D: TRBD2; DNA: TGCAGCGTTGAGGTAGCGGGAGGGGGAGATACGCAGTATTTT; CDR3: CSVEVAGGGDTQYF
J: TRBJ2-2; V: TRBV11-3; size: once; D: TRBD1; DNA: TGTGCCAGCACCCGATCGGCTGGGACAGGGAACACCGGGGAGCTGTTTTTT; CDR3: CASTRSAGTGNTGELFF
J: TRBJ2-5; V: TRBV29-1; size: once; D: .; DNA: TGCAGCGCACAGCTGGACGGGGTACAGACCCAGTACTTC; CDR3: CSAQLDGVQTQYF
J: TRBJ1-5; V: TRBV27; size: .; D: .; DNA: TGTGCCAGCAGCCCCTACGGGGTTGGTCAGCCCCAGCATTTT; CDR3: CASSPYGVGQPQHF